This is a list of T cell receptor beta chains from one sample in a study of neoadjuvant anti-PD-1 for oral cavity cancer. This table comes from immunoSEQ multiplex PCR, and its TCRdb copy is limited to in-frame clones, with some not included. The data contain 55,000 to 75,000 clones, 79% of them singletons. The sequencing used PBMCs, collected before nivolumab (anti-PD-1) treatment. The receptor source for this set is a person between 40 and 79 years old with oral cavity squamous cell carcinoma. Both conserved end residues are part of each CDR3. D genes are given only for firm matches. Expanded clones get a size class; other rows say once, few or many, or leave the size out.

CDR3aa,CDR3nt,v_gene,d_gene,len,j_gene,abundance
CASSFYRASSYNEQFF,TGCGCCAGCAGCTTTTACAGGGCTAGCTCCTACAATGAGCAGTTCTTC,TRBV5-1,NA,16,TRBJ2-1,NA
CASSFWTGMNTEAFF,TGTGCCAGCAGCTTTTGGACGGGCATGAACACTGAAGCTTTCTTT,TRBV5-6,NA,15,TRBJ1-1,NA
CASSVQGHTF,TGTGCCAGCAGTGTACAGGGCCACACCTTC,TRBV6-1,NA,10,TRBJ1-2,few
CASSFQETQYF,TGCGCCAGCAGCTTTCAAGAGACCCAGTACTTC,TRBV5-1,NA,11,TRBJ2-5,NA
CASSQVVRGRQPQHF,TGCGCCAGCAGCCAAGTGGTGAGGGGCAGGCAGCCCCAGCATTTT,TRBV4-1,NA,15,TRBJ1-5,once
CAWQTGEGGYTF,TGTGCCTGGCAAACAGGGGAGGGTGGCTACACCTTC,TRBV30,TRBD1,12,TRBJ1-2,many
CASSQYPGDTQYF,TGTGCCAGCAGCCAGTACCCCGGGGATACGCAGTATTTT,TRBV11-3,NA,13,TRBJ2-3,NA
CASSLAAGTLFYEQYF,TGCGCCAGCAGCTTGGCCGCCGGGACCCTATTTTACGAGCAGTACTTC,TRBV5-1,NA,16,TRBJ2-7,NA
CASNFDSSNQPQHF,TGTGCCAGCAACTTTGACAGCAGCAATCAGCCCCAGCATTTT,TRBV2,NA,14,TRBJ1-5,NA
CATSRAGGGNEQFF,TGTGCCACCAGCAGAGCAGGCGGGGGAAATGAGCAGTTCTTC,TRBV15,TRBD2,14,TRBJ2-1,NA
CASSPGGSAGATYNEQFF,TGTGCCAGCAGCCCGGGGGGATCAGCGGGCGCTACCTACAATGAGCAGTTCTTC,TRBV9,TRBD2,18,TRBJ2-1,NA
CASSRQGPGNTIYF,TGTGCCAGCAGCAGACAGGGCCCTGGGAACACCATATATTTT,TRBV5-6,TRBD1,14,TRBJ1-3,few
CASSRATGGAPNTLETQYF,TGTGCCAGCAGCCGAGCCACAGGGGGCGCTCCAAATACCCTAGAGACCCAGTACTTC,TRBV5-6,TRBD1,19,TRBJ2-5,NA
CASSDGLVTLNEQFF,TGTGCCAGCAGCGATGGACTGGTAACGCTCAATGAGCAGTTCTTC,TRBV9,NA,15,TRBJ2-1,NA
CAISAGQGATGELFF,TGTGCCATCAGTGCCGGACAGGGGGCGACCGGGGAGCTGTTTTTT,TRBV10-3,TRBD1,15,TRBJ2-2,NA
CSAQTGGQSEAFF,TGCAGCGCCCAAACAGGGGGCCAGTCTGAAGCTTTCTTT,TRBV29-1,TRBD1,13,TRBJ1-1,NA
CATQTRGGYNEQFF,TGTGCCACCCAGACTAGAGGCGGCTACAATGAGCAGTTCTTC,TRBV10-3,NA,14,TRBJ2-1,NA
CASSPAPQETQYF,TGCGCCAGCTCCCCGGCTCCCCAAGAGACCCAGTACTTC,TRBV5-1,NA,13,TRBJ2-5,few
CASSASWGTGELFF,TGTGCCAGCAGTGCTAGCTGGGGGACCGGGGAGCTGTTTTTT,TRBV6-6,NA,14,TRBJ2-2,few
CAWTPSRGDGYTF,TGTGCCTGGACCCCCTCACGGGGCGATGGCTACACCTTC,TRBV30,NA,13,TRBJ1-2,NA
CASSRRQGGLVEKLFF,TGTGCCAGCAGTCGACGGCAAGGGGGGCTGGTTGAAAAACTGTTTTTT,TRBV7-8,NA,16,TRBJ1-4,NA
CASSGWSSTDTGELFF,TGTGCCAGCAGCGGGTGGTCTAGCACCGACACCGGGGAGCTGTTTTTT,TRBV11-3,NA,16,TRBJ2-2,few
CASSPGRDHEQYF,TGTGCCAGCTCACCGGGCCGAGACCACGAGCAGTACTTC,TRBV18,NA,13,TRBJ2-7,few